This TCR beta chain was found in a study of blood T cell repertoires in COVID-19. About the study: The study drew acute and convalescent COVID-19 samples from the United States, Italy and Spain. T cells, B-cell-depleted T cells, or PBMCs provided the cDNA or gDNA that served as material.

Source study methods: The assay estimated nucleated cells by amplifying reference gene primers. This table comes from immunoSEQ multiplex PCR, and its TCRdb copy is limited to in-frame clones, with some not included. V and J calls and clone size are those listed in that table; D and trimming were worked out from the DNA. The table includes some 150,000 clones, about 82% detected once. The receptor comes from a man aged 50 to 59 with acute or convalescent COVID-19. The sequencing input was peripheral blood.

The CDR3 sequence: CASSFGTLGPGYTF. The CDR3 DNA reads TGTGCCAGCAGCTTTGGCACTCTGGGGCCTGGCTACACCTTC. V and J are TRBV13 and TRBJ1-2; D is possibly TRBD1 (5 bases). This CDR3 contains 14 residues. CDR1 and CDR2 (germline): PRHDT, FYEKMQ (reference sequence). V lost 3 bases to trimming and J lost 7 bases, with 15 bases between them.